The clone carrying this T cell receptor (beta chain) has at least ten counts. Its matching antigen is unknown. The sample comes from a study of human T cells and chemical hapten exposure. Overall study findings and caveats: It was expanded TCRs that formed significantly more large CDR3 similarity clusters than controls did. More PT1 expanded TCRs went with higher patch test scores.

Library preparation tagged each individual cDNA molecule with a unique molecular identifier. TCRdb re-called the RACE reads through MiXCR, storing one row per CDR3 protein. The profile shows over 35,000 distinct CDR3 sequences, over 9.5% of them singletons. The time point is: patch test 3, about 24 weeks after DPC sensitization. Treatment noted: therapeutic diphenylcyclopropenone sensitization with weekly scalp DPC. RNA extraction used unfractionated whole blood as the source of total RNA. CDR1 and CDR2 from the germline V gene are DFQATT and SNEGSKA (reference sequence). The CDR3 is made up of 13 amino acids. The V and J ends lost 4 bases and 5 bases, in that order; junction bases with no gene match: 7.

This TCR came from a woman in her thirties or forties with alopecia areata. Some clones in this sample may be carry-over from other donors' samples. The chain combines TRBV20-1 with TRBJ2-7; 8 bases align to TRBD2. Here the sequenced sample was whole blood, taken in connection with sensitization to the hapten diphenylcyclopropenone (DPC). The CDR3 sequence: CSATGTRGHEQYF. CDR3 bases: TGCAGTGCTACCGGGACTAGGGGACACGAGCAGTACTTC.